This T cell receptor (beta chain) appears in the sequencing data of a study of T cell responses to AZD1222 COVID-19 vaccine. Sequencing was performed with immunoSEQ multiplex PCR; in TCRdb, only in-frame clones are kept and a portion is missing. The repertoire holds fewer than 90,000 clones, roughly 90% seen once, with approximately 11% in the top ten. The CDR3 is 14 amino acids. The V and J ends lost 4 bases and 6 bases respectively, with 13 bases between them. Germline loops: CDR1 SGHTA, CDR2 FQGTGA. This TCR was recovered from an adult in good health. Sequences were derived from peripheral blood, sampled on day 0 of AZD1222 vaccination. The chain uses TRBV7-3 and TRBJ2-1, with a possible D match to TRBD2 (7 bases). The CDR3 region has the DNA TGTGCCAGCAGCTCCCCGGGGGGCTCCAATGAGCAGTTCTTC. As protein: CASSSPGGSNEQFF. The full variable domain, its missing parts supplied by reference TRBV7-3 and TRBJ2-1, is GAGVSQTPSNKVTEKGKYVELRCDPISGHTALYWYRQSLGQGPEFLIYFQGTGAADDSGLPNDRFFAVRPEGSVSTLKIQRTERGDSAVYLCASSSPGGSNEQFFGPGTRLTVL.